This T cell receptor (beta chain) was identified in a study of cytomegalovirus exposure and HLA in healthy donors. Study-level information: In terms of ancestry, the Caucasian-associated cluster contained about four fifths of the roughly 400 genotyped donors.

To note about this clone: The antigen is undetermined.

Use of 60 Vbeta and 13 Jbeta primers characterized the PCR. Libraries were prepared by immunoSEQ multiplex PCR; TCRdb keeps only in-frame clonotypes and omits some of them. The sample carries under 200,000 clones, approximately 75% recorded once. The CDR3 loop spans 12 amino acids. Germline V gene lookup returns CDR1 SNHLY and CDR2 FYNNEI. With 7 bases removed from V and 10 bases from J, the gap between germline ends came to 14 bases. Overall study findings and caveats: DRB1 showed the most TCR associations and HLA-C the fewest in a later analysis, as rates varied by HLA locus.

Material for sequencing was PBMCs. The genes are TRBV2 and TRBJ2-1, with D possibly being TRBD2 (6 bases). The TCR was taken from a man aged 50-59 years in good health and CMV-seropositive. The CDR3 spells CASIGVLAEQFF. The CDR3 coding sequence is TGTGCCAGCATAGGGGTTCTAGCGGAGCAGTTCTTC.